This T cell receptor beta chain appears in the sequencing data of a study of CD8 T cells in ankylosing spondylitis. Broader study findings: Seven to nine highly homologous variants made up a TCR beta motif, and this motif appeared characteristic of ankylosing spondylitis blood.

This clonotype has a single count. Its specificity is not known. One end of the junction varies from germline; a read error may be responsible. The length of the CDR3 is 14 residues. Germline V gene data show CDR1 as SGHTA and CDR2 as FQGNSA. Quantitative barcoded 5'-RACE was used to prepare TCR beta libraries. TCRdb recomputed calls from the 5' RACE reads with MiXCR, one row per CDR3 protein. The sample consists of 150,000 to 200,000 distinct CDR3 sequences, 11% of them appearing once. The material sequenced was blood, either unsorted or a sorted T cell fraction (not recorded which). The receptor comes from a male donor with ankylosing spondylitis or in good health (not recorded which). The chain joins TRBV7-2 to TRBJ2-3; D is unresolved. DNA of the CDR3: TGTGCCAGCAGCTTAAGGGCGACCTCAGATATGCAGTATTTT. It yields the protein CASSLRATSDMQYF.